This TCR beta chain was observed in a study of T cells in Graves' hyperthyroidism and ophthalmopathy. This clonotype was detected a few times. It was RNA transcripts that yielded the amplified TCR beta CDR3 regions. The primer set for the first-round RT-PCR of the TCR CDR3 was HTBI. From the multiplex PCR reads, TCRdb called clonotypes with MiXCR, one entry per CDR3 protein. In the table there are 300,000 to 450,000 distinct CDR3 sequences, under 15% of which are singletons. The CDR3 extends over 15 amino acids. Trimming took 1 base from V and 3 from J; bases not matched to a gene: 5. Germline CDR1 DFQATT, CDR2 SNEGSKA (reference sequence).

The sequenced material came from blood. The J gene is TRBJ2-7, the V gene TRBV20-1; the match to TRBD2 covers 11 bases. The TCR comes from a young woman with Graves' hyperthyroidism. CDR3 DNA: TGCAGTGCTAGAGTTTGGACTAGCGGGTTCTACGAGCAGTACTTC. Translated: CSARVWTSGFYEQYF.